What follows are 8 T cell receptor beta chains derived from one specimen sequenced in a study of ipilimumab plus nivolumab after autologous stem cell transplantation. The data were produced by immunoSEQ multiplex PCR, yet TCRdb's version contains in-frame clones alone and is incomplete. The data show 15,000 to 20,000 clones, roughly four fifths seen once. The sample here was PBMCs, taken in a trial of ipilimumab plus nivolumab as post-transplant consolidation. The receptors originated from a male donor with diffuse large B-cell lymphoma.

The V and J genes are TRBV7-8 and TRBJ1-3; 10 bases agree with TRBD1. This CDR3 contains 16 residues. Germline-derived CDR1 and CDR2 are SGHVS and FQNEAQ. Trimming cost V 4 bases and J 5 bases; bases outside gene matches: 8. The CDR3 nucleotides read TGTGCCAGCAGCTACCAGCCGGGACAGGGGCGAAACACCATATATTTT. Protein product: CASSYQPGQGRNTIYF.

The chain couples TRBV7-9 to TRBJ2-5; TRBD1 or TRBD2 may be the D gene (5 bases each). Germline V gives CDR1 SEHNR, CDR2 FQNEAQ (reference sequence). The CDR3 runs to 17 residues. The germline V and J ends were trimmed by 0 bases and 1 base, with 15 bases remaining between them. Written as DNA, the CDR3 is TGTGCCAGCAGCTTAGCGCTGGGGGAAATGGGCCAAGAGACCCAGTACTTC. Protein: CASSLALGEMGQETQYF.

The chain uses TRBV18 and TRBJ1-2; D not certain. V shed 2 bases and J shed 4 bases, with 14 bases lying between them. This CDR3 contains 15 residues. Germline-derived CDR1 and CDR2 are KGHSH and LQKENI. This CDR3 reads CASSPSSDIPYGYTF. In nucleotides, the CDR3 is TGTGCCAGCTCACCATCCAGCGATATTCCCTATGGCTACACCTTC.

This clone is medium-sized within its sample. V usage is TRBV9 and J usage is TRBJ2-3; the D gene is possibly TRBD2 (5 bases). The CDR3 contains 13 residues. Germline CDR1 reads SGDLS; CDR2 reads YYNGEE. Between the trimmed V and J ends, which lost 0 bases and 6 bases, there was a span of 8 bases. In DNA, the CDR3 is TGTGCCAGCAGCGTAGAGGGAGCCGATACGCAGTATTTT. Its translation is CASSVEGADTQYF. Supplemented by reference TRBV9 and TRBJ2-3, the full variable domain reads DSGVTQTPKHLITATGQRVTLRCSPRSGDLSVYWYQQSLDQGLQFLIQYYNGEERAKGNILERFSAQQFPDLHSELNLSSLELGDSALYFCASSVEGADTQYFGPGTRLTVL.

The chain is built from TRBV5-4 and TRBJ2-7; 7 bases line up with TRBD1. Germline V gene sequence: CDR1 SGHNT, CDR2 YYREEE (reference sequence). V lost 4 bases to trimming and J lost 7 bases; unmatched junction nucleotides: 17. The CDR3 spans 16 residues. The CDR3: CASSPTILQGSREQYF. The CDR3 DNA reads TGTGCCAGCAGCCCCACAATCCTACAGGGGTCTAGGGAGCAGTACTTC.

The CDR3 DNA is TGTGCCAGTAGTATGGGACTAGCGGGATGGGCGAACACCGGGGAGCTGTTTTTT. This sequence encodes CASSMGLAGWANTGELFF. The rearrangement uses TRBV19 and TRBJ2-2, with 13 nucleotides matching TRBD2. Germline V gene data show CDR1 as LNHDA and CDR2 as SQIVND (reference sequence). This CDR3 is 18 amino acids long. V shed 3 bases and J 0 bases; nucleotides not matched to a gene: 4.

Within the sample, this clone is medium-sized. The chain has TRBV5-4 and TRBJ2-2; 7 nucleotides match TRBD2. This CDR3 contains 16 residues. V shed 0 bases and J 7 bases; nucleotides not matched to a gene: 9. Per germline, CDR1 SGHNT and CDR2 YYREEE (reference sequence). CDR3 in DNA: TGTGCCAGCAGCTTGGGCCTGGGGGGGGAGATCGGGGAGCTGTTTTTT. It encodes CASSLGLGGEIGELFF.

In regard to this clone: This same CDR3 is encoded by further DNA sequences in the sample. The V gene is TRBV5-4, the J gene TRBJ2-5; D is uncertain. The germline V gene encodes CDR1 SGHNT and CDR2 YYREEE (reference sequence). The V and J ends lost 2 bases and 0 bases respectively, with 8 bases between them. The CDR3 consists of 14 residues. The CDR3 spells CASSLVPNQETQYF. CDR3 in DNA: TGTGCCAGCAGCTTAGTGCCTAACCAAGAGACCCAGTACTTC.